This T cell receptor beta chain appears in the sequencing data of a study of CXCR3-negative and CXCR3-positive naive CD8 T cells. Study-level findings and limits: A higher hydrophobicity marked the TRB CDR3s of CXCR3-positive naive cells versus CXCR3-negative naive cells.

Phenotypically, naive CD8+ T cells corresponded to CD45RO-CCR7+CD27+CD95-. The length of the CDR3 is 17 residues. The germline V gene has CDR1 SGHKS and CDR2 YYEKEE (reference sequence). A word on this clonotype: What it recognizes is unknown.

Through 5' RACE with UMI labels, the TRB cDNA libraries were prepared. TCRdb reprocessed the 5' RACE reads, keeping one entry per CDR3 protein, no DNA. The ten most abundant clones cover 0.56% of a sample with about 50,000 distinct CDR3 sequences. This TCR derives from a human donor in good health. Some clones in this sample may be carry-over from other donors' samples. The chain is built from TRBV5-5 and TRBJ1-5; the D call from TCRdb, TRBD1, cannot be confirmed without DNA. Sequenced: naive CXCR3+ CD8+ T cells from blood. Subset meaning: CD45RO-CCR7+CD27+CD95- naive CD8+ T cells expressing CXCR3 (TNR3+). CDR3 sequence: CASSLWTGMHSNQPQHF.